This is a list of T cell receptor beta chains from one sample in a study of glioma-infiltrating T cells. TCRdb fed the multiplex PCR reads into MiXCR, producing one record per CDR3 protein. The sample shows approximately 4,700 distinct CDR3 sequences, 20% to 25% of them seen only once. Sequencing used glioma tissue, nonneoplastic brain tissue, or PBMCs (not recorded which). These receptors all come from a human donor with low-grade glioma or glioblastoma, undergoing nonglioma brain surgery, or in good health (not recorded which). Both conserved end residues are part of each CDR3. The D gene is left open where the match is weak. Clone size is not always given. Where it is, it says once, few, many or a class for expanded clones.

cdr3_aa | cdr3_nt | clone_size | j_call | d_call | v_call
CASRIPGTDPRETQYF | TGTGCCAGCAGAATTCCCGGGACAGATCCTCGGGAGACCCAGTACTTC | medium-sized | TRBJ2-5 | TRBD1 | TRBV6-2/TRBV6-3
CASSLTGGRTGELFF | TGTGCCAGCAGCCTGACAGGGGGCCGGACCGGGGAGCTGTTTTTT | many | TRBJ2-2 | TRBD1 | TRBV7-8
CASSYGGGAFYGYTF | TGTGCCAGCAGTTATGGGGGGGGCGCTTTCTATGGCTACACCTTC | medium-sized | TRBJ1-2 | NA | TRBV28
CSSSGASYEQYF | TGCAGTTCTAGCGGGGCGTCCTACGAGCAGTACTTC | NA | TRBJ2-7 | TRBD2 | TRBV20-1
CASSGVNSNQPQHF | TGTGCCAGCAGTGGTGTGAATAGCAATCAGCCCCAGCATTTT | many | TRBJ1-5 | NA | TRBV2
CAGSIGVYYNEQFF | TGTGCCGGCAGTATCGGGGTCTACTACAATGAGCAGTTCTTC | NA | TRBJ2-1 | NA | TRBV6-5
CASSSGQGAGETQYF | TGTGCCAGCTCTTCAGGACAGGGGGCGGGAGAGACCCAGTACTTC | many | TRBJ2-5 | TRBD1 | TRBV18
CSVTAKGGLEQYF | TGCAGCGTTACCGCCAAGGGGGGGCTCGAGCAGTACTTC | few | TRBJ2-7 | NA | TRBV29-1
CASSPGQETSNSNQPQHF | TGTGCCAGCAGCCCGGGACAGGAAACCTCCAATAGCAATCAGCCCCAGCATTTT | many | TRBJ1-5 | TRBD1 | TRBV11-2
CASSLDGGAYNEQFF | TGTGCCAGCAGCTTAGACGGCGGGGCCTACAATGAGCAGTTCTTC | medium-sized | TRBJ2-1 | NA | TRBV7-9
CSAPGLALGTGELFF | TGCAGTGCCCCGGGACTAGCGTTAGGCACCGGGGAGCTGTTTTTT | medium-sized | TRBJ2-2 | TRBD2 | TRBV20-1
CSAEDGQGGQETQYF | TGCAGTGCCGAAGACGGACAGGGCGGACAAGAGACCCAGTACTTC | medium-sized | TRBJ2-5 | TRBD1 | TRBV20-1
CASSLSGGRGDTQYF | TGTGCCAGCAGTCTTAGCGGGGGGCGGGGAGATACGCAGTATTTT | medium-sized | TRBJ2-3 | TRBD2 | TRBV12-3/TRBV12-4
CATSEASDYGYTF | TGTGCCACCAGTGAGGCATCCGACTATGGCTACACCTTC | medium-sized | TRBJ1-2 | NA | TRBV24-1
CASSQVRASGADTQYF | TGTGCCAGCAGCCAAGTACGAGCTAGCGGGGCAGATACGCAGTATTTT | medium-sized | TRBJ2-3 | TRBD2 | TRBV4-2
CASSAAGPVQYF | TGTGCCAGCAGTGCCGCTGGGCCCGTGCAGTATTTT | many | TRBJ2-3 | NA | TRBV28
CASTFIAVQETQYF | TGTGCCAGCACCTTCATAGCCGTGCAAGAGACCCAGTACTTC | few | TRBJ2-5 | NA | TRBV5-4
CASRQMGGKETQYF | TGTGCCAGCAGGCAGATGGGGGGAAAAGAGACCCAGTACTTC | medium-sized | TRBJ2-5 | NA | TRBV28
CASSLTVGRPQHF | TGCGCCAGCAGCCTGACAGTAGGTCGGCCCCAGCATTTT | NA | TRBJ1-5 | NA | TRBV3-1
CASSYSKGVIEQYF | TGTGCCAGCAGTTACTCGAAAGGGGTCATAGAGCAGTACTTC | NA | TRBJ2-7 | NA | TRBV6-2/TRBV6-3
CASRAHRAGGRETQYF | TGTGCCAGCAGGGCTCATAGGGCAGGGGGACGAGAGACCCAGTACTTC | medium-sized | TRBJ2-5 | TRBD1 | TRBV28
CASSLFVGSLFQEETQYF | TGTGCCAGCAGTTTATTCGTCGGCAGTCTTTTCCAAGAAGAGACCCAGTACTTC | many | TRBJ2-5 | NA | TRBV12-3/TRBV12-4
CAWSAGPEAFF | TGTGCCTGGAGCGCAGGCCCTGAAGCTTTCTTT | many | TRBJ1-1 | NA | TRBV30
CASSLWGPLNTEAFF | TGTGCCAGCAGTTTATGGGGGCCATTAAACACTGAAGCTTTCTTT | medium-sized | TRBJ1-1 | NA | TRBV6-1
CSASDSYNEQFF | TGCAGCGCATCCGACAGCTACAATGAGCAGTTCTTC | few | TRBJ2-1 | NA | TRBV29-1
CAIGQGRYNEQFF | TGTGCCATCGGACAGGGACGTTACAATGAGCAGTTCTTC | NA | TRBJ2-1 | TRBD1 | TRBV6-2/TRBV6-3
CSVASAGGYNEQFF | TGCAGCGTTGCTTCAGCGGGGGGTTACAATGAGCAGTTCTTC | NA | TRBJ2-1 | TRBD2 | TRBV29-1
CASSVGGYDFSYEQYF | TGTGCCAGCAGCGTAGGCGGATATGACTTCTCCTACGAGCAGTACTTC | few | TRBJ2-7 | NA | TRBV9
CASSRGGGLNTEAFF | TGCGCCAGCAGCCGGGGCGGGGGGTTGAACACTGAAGCTTTCTTT | medium-sized | TRBJ1-1 | NA | TRBV4-1
CASSPSGQHMNTEAFF | TGTGCCAGCAGTCCCAGCGGGCAGCACATGAACACTGAAGCTTTCTTT | NA | TRBJ1-1 | NA | TRBV2
CAGQTDPASTEAFF | TGTGCCGGACAGACCGACCCGGCGAGCACTGAAGCCTTCTTT | NA | TRBJ1-1 | NA | TRBV2
CASSQGHTQYF | TGTGCCAGCAGTCAAGGCCATACGCAGTATTTT | many | TRBJ2-3 | NA | TRBV13
CASSLGGQSYGYTF | TGTGCCAGCAGCTTAGGAGGCCAGAGCTATGGCTACACCTTC | medium-sized | TRBJ1-2 | NA | TRBV7-9
CAGGGRRGTDTQYF | TGTGCCGGGGGAGGTCGGCGGGGCACAGATACGCAGTATTTT | NA | TRBJ2-3 | NA | TRBV2
CASSPGTTGVDYEQYF | TGCGCCAGCAGCCCGGGGACGACAGGGGTCGACTACGAGCAGTACTTC | many | TRBJ2-7 | TRBD1 | TRBV5-1
CSVEGGPTIDTQYF | TGCAGCGTTGAAGGGGGGCCAACTATAGATACGCAGTATTTT | few | TRBJ2-3 | NA | TRBV29-1
CASSQGGQGEAFF | TGTGCCAGCAGCCAAGGCGGACAGGGTGAAGCTTTCTTT | many | TRBJ1-1 | TRBD1 | TRBV3-1
CASQASRGQETQYF | TGTGCCAGCCAAGCATCGAGGGGCCAAGAGACCCAGTACTTC | once | TRBJ2-5 | NA | TRBV3-1
CASSEGWDRRTSPLHF | TGTGCCAGCAGTGAAGGATGGGACCGCAGGACCTCACCCCTCCACTTT | many | TRBJ1-6 | NA | TRBV2
CASTARLARETQYF | TGTGCCAGCACCGCTCGGCTAGCGCGCGAGACCCAGTACTTC | NA | TRBJ2-5 | NA | TRBV28
CSAGRAGGYNEQFF | TGCAGTGCCGGAAGAGCGGGGGGTTACAATGAGCAGTTCTTC | medium-sized | TRBJ2-1 | TRBD2 | TRBV20-1
CASSITSGTLYQPQHF | TGTGCCAGTAGTATTACTTCCGGGACACTTTATCAGCCCCAGCATTTT | many | TRBJ1-5 | NA | TRBV19
CASSLGTDYGYTF | TGTGCCAGCAGCTTAGGAACGGACTATGGCTACACCTTC | medium-sized | TRBJ1-2 | NA | TRBV7-9
CASSDRTSGTDTQYF | TGCGCCAGCAGCGACAGGACATCGGGCACAGATACGCAGTATTTT | NA | TRBJ2-3 | NA | TRBV27
CASSRTSGTDTQYF | TGCGCCAGCAGTCGAACTAGCGGCACAGATACGCAGTATTTT | many | TRBJ2-3 | TRBD2 | TRBV10-2
CSAETGGSDNEQFF | TGCAGTGCTGAGACAGGGGGGAGCGACAATGAGCAGTTCTTC | medium-sized | TRBJ2-1 | TRBD1 | TRBV20-1
CSAQGDTGTGGYYGYTF | TGCAGTGCTCAGGGGGATACCGGGACAGGGGGCTACTATGGCTACACCTTC | medium-sized | TRBJ1-2 | TRBD1 | TRBV20-1
CSGLILPGIMNTEAFF | TGCAGCGGGTTGATATTGCCAGGCATCATGAACACTGAAGCTTTCTTT | few | TRBJ1-1 | NA | TRBV29-1
CASSGSGVLYNEQFF | TGTGCCAGCAGCGGTTCAGGGGTACTCTACAATGAGCAGTTCTTC | few | TRBJ2-1 | NA | TRBV11-2
CASSLISVTETQYF | TGTGCCAGCAGCTTGATTAGCGTGACAGAGACCCAGTACTTC | many | TRBJ2-5 | NA | TRBV5-4
CAWTRDSYNEQFF | TGTGCCTGGACTAGGGACAGCTACAATGAGCAGTTCTTC | NA | TRBJ2-1 | TRBD1 | TRBV30
CASIAEPTGELFF | TGTGCCAGCATTGCCGAACCCACCGGGGAGCTGTTTTTT | medium-sized | TRBJ2-2 | NA | TRBV28
CASSLGPDSLFNYGYTF | TGTGCCAGCAGCTTGGGGCCGGACAGCCTTTTTAACTATGGCTACACCTTC | few | TRBJ1-2 | NA | TRBV5-6
CASSRLYRQGYNEKFF | TGTGCCAGCAGCCGCCTCTACAGACAGGGGTACAATGAGAAGTTCTTC | NA | TRBJ2-1 | TRBD1 | TRBV11-2
CPSGGAYNEQFF | TGCCCTAGCGGGGGCGCGTACAATGAGCAGTTCTTC | NA | TRBJ2-1 | TRBD2 | TRBV24-1